Each of the 32 T cell receptor beta chains below was sequenced from the same sample in a study of shared clonotypes between healthy human individuals. Sequencing was performed with immunoSEQ multiplex PCR; in TCRdb, only in-frame clones are kept and a portion is missing. The top ten clones hold around 0.38% of a sample with roughly 1,600,000 clones, 97% to 99% of them seen once. The sample taken for sequencing was naive CD4+ T cells sorted from blood. Subset denoted: CD45RA+ positively selected. Receptors originate from a man younger than 45 in good health.

In the case of this clone: Other DNA sequences in the sample encode the same CDR3. This sequence joins TRBV2 and TRBJ2-7, with D possibly TRBD2 on 6 matching bases. Germline CDR1 and CDR2: SNHLY and FYNNEI. The V and J ends lost 3 bases and 4 bases respectively, with 10 bases between them. CDR3 length: 13 residues. The DNA for the CDR3 is TGTGCCAGCAGTGAGGAGGGTTGGTACGAGCAGTACTTC. Its protein product is CASSEEGWYEQYF.

The V gene is TRBV30, the J gene TRBJ1-1; D unclear. In germline, CDR1 is GTSNPN, CDR2 SVGIG (reference sequence). The CDR3 spans 11 residues. V was pared by 1 base and J by 5 bases, with 5 bases between. CDR3 region: CAWSAVTEAFF. CDR3 DNA: TGTGCCTGGAGTGCCGTAACTGAAGCTTTCTTT.

The chain employs TRBV18 and TRBJ2-3; no reliable D call. CDR1 is KGHSH, CDR2 LQKENI, per germline. This CDR3 comprises 14 residues. V lost 1 base and J lost 4, with 9 bases in between. Here the CDR3 DNA reads TGTGCCAGCTCACCACTCAGTTCCCCAGATACGCAGTATTTT. This encodes CASSPLSSPDTQYF.

The CDR3 is CASSSDPLSPQHF. The CDR3 region has the DNA TGTGCCAGCAGTTCGGACCCCCTCAGCCCCCAGCATTTT. The chain uses TRBV28 and TRBJ1-5; D remains ambiguous. Per germline, CDR1 MDHEN and CDR2 SYDVKM. V lost 4 bases and J lost 10, with 14 bases in between. This CDR3 is built from 13 residues.

The chain uses TRBV29-1 and TRBJ2-7; D unresolved. Germline V gene lookup returns CDR1 SQVTM and CDR2 ANQGSEA. The ends were cut back, 7 bases at V and 0 bases at J, with 16 bases in the middle. This CDR3 comprises 14 residues. For the CDR3, the DNA is TGCAGCGCCCTTACAACTGCAAGCTCCTACGAGCAGTACTTC. Amino acids: CSALTTASSYEQYF.

A note on this clone: Other DNA sequences in this specimen translate into the identical CDR3. The chain couples TRBV6-1 to TRBJ2-3; D is uncertain. Germline V gives CDR1 MNHNS, CDR2 SASEGT. Trimming removed 4 bases at V and 3 bases at J, with 2 bases between. This CDR3 contains 11 residues. CDR3 in amino acids: CASSVTDTQYF. CDR3 DNA: TGTGCCAGCAGTGTAACAGATACGCAGTATTTT.

V is TRBV5-4 and J is TRBJ2-7; D is unclear. Germline V gene data show CDR1 as SGHNT and CDR2 as YYREEE (reference sequence). Trimming left V 0 bases short and J 4 bases short, with 8 bases between. The CDR3 totals 13 residues. CDR3 coding DNA: TGTGCCAGCAGCTTGGATCCCAGATACGAGCAGTACTTC. The encoded protein is CASSLDPRYEQYF.

Note on this clone: The same CDR3 is also encoded by other DNA sequences in this sample. This chain joins TRBV14 and TRBJ2-1; the D is unclear. Germline lookup yields CDR1 SGHDN and CDR2 FVKESK. Between the trimmed V and J ends, which lost 1 base and 6 bases, there was a span of 7 bases. The CDR3 has 13 residues. The CDR3 DNA sequence: TGTGCCAGCAGCCAAGTCCTTGGCAATGAGCAGTTCTTC. Translation: CASSQVLGNEQFF.

The gene calls are TRBV11-2 and TRBJ2-1, with D hard to call. The CDR3 length is 14 residues. The V and J ends lost 5 bases and 1 base respectively, with 9 bases between them. CDR1 and CDR2 (germline): SGHAT, FQNNGV. The CDR3: CASSSLRSYNEQFF. The CDR3 DNA reads TGTGCCAGCAGCAGCTTGAGGTCCTACAATGAGCAGTTCTTC. The full variable domain, rest sourced from reference TRBV11-2 and TRBJ2-1, is EAGVAQSPRYKIIEKRQSVAFWCNPISGHATLYWYQQILGQGPKLLIQFQNNGVVDDSQLPKDRFSAERLKGVDSTLKIQPAKLEDSAVYLCASSSLRSYNEQFFGPGTRLTVL.

The chain has TRBV28 and TRBJ2-7; 10 nucleotides agree with TRBD2. Per germline, CDR1 MDHEN and CDR2 SYDVKM. There are 15 residues in the CDR3. The trim removed 5 bases at V and 3 bases at J, leaving 7 bases unmatched. The CDR3 here is CASSRKGLARYEQYF. The CDR3 coding sequence is TGTGCCAGCAGTCGGAAGGGACTAGCGCGCTACGAGCAGTACTTC.

This sequence joins TRBV11-3 and TRBJ2-1; 10 positions match TRBD2. Per the germline V gene, CDR1 is SGHNT and CDR2 is YENEEA. The CDR3 is 16 amino acids. Losses at the gene ends were 5 bases for V and 6 bases for J; bases not matched to a gene: 10. For the CDR3, the DNA is TGTGCCAGCAGCACCGGAGGACTAGCGGAATTCAATGAGCAGTTCTTC. It translates to CASSTGGLAEFNEQFF.

In this sample, this clone turned up once. The chain links TRBV7-6 to TRBJ2-7; 7 bases are shared with TRBD1. Germline CDR1 and CDR2: SGHVS and FNYEAQ. The J segment lost 3 bases and the V segment lost 5 bases, leaving 4 bases of the junction unmatched. This CDR3 has 13 residues. The CDR3 here is CASSGRQGYEQYF. The DNA of the CDR3 is TGTGCCAGCAGCGGACGACAGGGCTACGAGCAGTACTTC.

The chain joins TRBV28 to TRBJ2-1; D gene unclear. The CDR3 contains 15 residues. Between the trimmed V and J ends, which lost 8 bases and 4 bases, there was a span of 18 bases. Germline-derived CDR1 and CDR2 are MDHEN and SYDVKM. The CDR3 region has the DNA TGTGCCAGCCGACTGACCTCCCCCTCATACAATGAGCAGTTCTTC. Translated, it gives CASRLTSPSYNEQFF.

CDR3 in DNA: TGCAGCGTCTCAAGGGACAGAGCCTACGAGCAGTACTTC. It encodes CSVSRDRAYEQYF. The chain recombines TRBV29-1 with TRBJ2-7; 7 bases are a match to TRBD1. Trimming removed 6 bases from V and 2 bases from J; junction bases left unmatched: 7. From germline, CDR1 is SQVTM and CDR2 ANQGSEA. The length of the CDR3 is 13 residues.

The genes are TRBV9 and TRBJ2-3; TRBD2 aligns across 11 bases. CDR3 length: 15 amino acids. The V gene end was trimmed by 4 bases and the J gene end by 4 bases; junction bases not matched to a gene: 5. Germline CDR1 is SGDLS and CDR2 is YYNGEE. The CDR3 DNA sequence: TGTGCCAGCAGCACAACTAGCGGGAGCCCAGATACGCAGTATTTT. Protein sequence: CASSTTSGSPDTQYF. Looking up the rest from reference TRBV9 and TRBJ2-3 gives the full variable domain: DSGVTQTPKHLITATGQRVTLRCSPRSGDLSVYWYQQSLDQGLQFLIQYYNGEERAKGNILERFSAQQFPDLHSELNLSSLELGDSALYFCASSTTSGSPDTQYFGPGTRLTVL.

The chain combines TRBV7-2 with TRBJ1-3, with 7 bases identical to TRBD1. V dropped 5 bases and J dropped 4; count of bases not matched to a gene: 2. This CDR3 comprises 13 residues. The germline V gene has CDR1 SGHTA and CDR2 FQGNSA. In DNA form, the CDR3 reads TGTGCCAGCAGCCCGGGACAGGGAAACACCATATATTTT. As protein: CASSPGQGNTIYF.

The V call is TRBV29-1, the J call TRBJ2-1; no clear D. The CDR3 extends over 11 amino acids. V was shortened by 0 bases and J by 10 bases, with 7 bases between the two germline ends. Germline V gene sequence: CDR1 SQVTM, CDR2 ANQGSEA. This CDR3 is CSVEEGREQFF. As DNA, the CDR3 is TGCAGCGTTGAAGAGGGAAGAGAGCAGTTCTTC.

The chain joins TRBV5-1 to TRBJ2-7; D possibly corresponds to TRBD2 (5 bases). Between the trimmed V and J ends, which lost 4 bases and 0 bases, there was a span of 11 bases. Germline CDR1 and CDR2: SGHRS and YFSETQ. This CDR3 has 14 amino acids. CDR3 nucleotide sequence: TGCGCCAGCAGCCTGCGGGCAGTCTCCTACGAGCAGTACTTC. Translated: CASSLRAVSYEQYF.

The chain links TRBV10-3 to TRBJ2-5; D is possibly TRBD2 (6 bases). Germline loops: CDR1 ENHRY, CDR2 SYGVKD. This CDR3 spans 12 amino acids. V lost 8 bases, J lost 1 base, and 8 bases lay in between. The CDR3 sequence: CAIASAQETQYF. Written as DNA, the CDR3 is TGTGCCATCGCTAGCGCCCAAGAGACCCAGTACTTC.

Comments on this clone: Other DNA variants within this sample encode the same CDR3. CDR3 DNA sequence: TGTGCCAGCAGCCCCCGGACCGGTAAAGAGACCCAGTACTTC. Residues: CASSPRTGKETQYF. This chain uses TRBV7-9 with TRBJ2-5; D unresolved. CDR1 is SEHNR and CDR2 is FQNEAQ in the germline V gene (reference sequence). The CDR3 spans 14 residues. V lost 5 bases to trimming and J lost 3 bases, with 13 bases between them.

The CDR3 DNA reads TGTGCCAGCAGTTACTCGAAACTAGCGGGACACTACGAGCAGTACTTC. Residues: CASSYSKLAGHYEQYF. This chain uses TRBV6-5 with TRBJ2-7, with 10 bases lining up with TRBD2. V lost 0 bases, J lost 3 bases, and 5 bases stayed unmatched. The CDR3 spans 16 residues. Germline V gene sequence: CDR1 MNHEY, CDR2 SVGAGI.

The V and J genes are TRBV28 and TRBJ1-1; D is perhaps TRBD1 (5 bases). There are 15 residues in the CDR3. CDR1 and CDR2 (germline): MDHEN, SYDVKM. Trimming stripped 3 bases from V and 1 base from J, with 12 bases between. The CDR3 sequence is CASSFPKGQNTEAFF. The CDR3 nucleotides are TGTGCCAGCAGTTTCCCTAAAGGACAGAACACTGAAGCTTTCTTT.

The CDR3 here is CASRPRAPDTGELFF. In nucleotides, the CDR3 is TGTGCCAGCAGACCCCGGGCTCCGGACACCGGGGAGCTGTTTTTT. The chain links TRBV28 to TRBJ2-2; D gene ambiguous. The CDR3 totals 15 residues. In germline, CDR1 is MDHEN, CDR2 SYDVKM. The V and J ends lost 6 bases and 3 bases respectively, with 14 bases between them.

The chain links TRBV7-9 to TRBJ2-1; 7 bases are a match to TRBD1. With 5 bases clipped from V and 6 bases from J, the junction kept 10 bases outside the gene matches. The CDR3 runs 15 residues. Germline V lookup: CDR1 SEHNR, CDR2 FQNEAQ (reference sequence). The CDR3 DNA is TGTGCCAGCAGCCGCCGATACCCAGGGGGCAATGAGCAGTTCTTC. Translated, it gives CASSRRYPGGNEQFF.

This chain connects TRBV18 to TRBJ1-1, with D possibly being TRBD1 (6 bases). Germline CDR1 is KGHSH and CDR2 is LQKENI. The V end was cut by 0 bases, the J end by 4 bases, with 18 bases between. CDR3 length equals 17 residues. The CDR3 spells CASSPPIFQGSITEAFF. CDR3 DNA sequence: TGTGCCAGCTCACCACCGATCTTCCAGGGGTCGATCACTGAAGCTTTCTTT.

The CDR3 loop reads CASSGGQGFSGNTIYF. Here the CDR3 DNA reads TGTGCCAGCAGCGGAGGACAGGGTTTCTCTGGAAACACCATATATTTT. The rearrangement links TRBV5-4 to TRBJ1-3; 8 nucleotides line up with TRBD1. Germline-derived CDR1 and CDR2 are SGHNT and YYREEE (reference sequence). CDR3 size: 16 residues. V lost 4 bases and J lost 0; bases outside the gene matches: 6.

This chain joins TRBV28 and TRBJ2-3; 14 bases are a match to TRBD2. With V trimmed by 4 bases and J by 4 bases, 10 bases remained unmatched. The CDR3 loop spans 18 amino acids. CDR1 MDHEN and CDR2 SYDVKM come from the germline V gene. Here the CDR3 reads CASSSMPGLAGGADTQYF. DNA of the CDR3: TGTGCCAGCAGTTCAATGCCAGGACTAGCGGGAGGTGCAGATACGCAGTATTTT. Supplemented by reference TRBV28 and TRBJ2-3, the full variable domain reads DVKVTQSSRYLVKRTGEKVFLECVQDMDHENMFWYRQDPGLGLRLIYFSYDVKMKEKGDIPEGYSVSREKKERFSLILESASTNQTSMYLCASSSMPGLAGGADTQYFGPGTRLTVL.

The chain couples TRBV19 to TRBJ2-7; TRBD2 matches at 8 bases. CDR3 length equals 15 residues. Germline-derived CDR1 and CDR2 are LNHDA and SQIVND (reference sequence). After removal of 6 bases from V and 2 bases from J, the junction contained 9 bases not matched to a gene. CDR3 region: CASRSRTSSPYEQYF. The CDR3 DNA reads TGTGCCAGTAGAAGCCGGACTAGCAGCCCCTACGAGCAGTACTTC.

The chain links TRBV9 to TRBJ2-7, with D maybe TRBD1 (7 bases). CDR1 and CDR2 from the germline V gene are SGDLS and YYNGEE. The CDR3 contains 17 residues. The germline V and J ends were trimmed by 1 base and 5 bases, with 22 bases remaining between them. The CDR3 sequence is CASSVTGVSGRGNEQYF. CDR3 DNA sequence: TGTGCCAGCAGCGTAACAGGGGTTAGCGGCCGAGGGAACGAGCAGTACTTC.

The chain links TRBV28 to TRBJ2-7; the D gene is possibly TRBD2 (5 bases). The length of the CDR3 is 14 residues. Germline CDR1 reads MDHEN; CDR2 reads SYDVKM. The germline V and J ends were trimmed by 5 bases and 0 bases, with 11 bases remaining between them. CDR3 residues: CASSPGYSSYEQYF. CDR3 bases: TGTGCCAGCAGTCCGGGGTACAGCTCCTACGAGCAGTACTTC.

The chain carries TRBV19 and TRBJ2-7; D may be TRBD2 (5 bases). V dropped 3 bases and J dropped 5 bases, with 14 bases sitting between them. CDR1 is LNHDA and CDR2 is SQIVND in the germline V gene (reference sequence). The CDR3 runs to 14 residues. CDR3 DNA: TGTGCCAGTAGTATCGGGCGGGCCGGGGACGAGCAGTACTTC. Amino acid sequence: CASSIGRAGDEQYF.

The chain carries TRBV5-1 and TRBJ2-7, with a weak D call TRBD1 (6 bases). CDR3 length: 15 residues. Germline CDR1 is SGHRS and CDR2 is YFSETQ. V was clipped by 0 bases and J by 3 bases, with 13 bases between them. For the CDR3, the DNA is TGCGCCAGCAGCTTGGTGCAGGGGAATCACTACGAGCAGTACTTC. Protein product: CASSLVQGNHYEQYF.